The 24 T cell receptor beta chains given below trace back to one sample, sequenced in a study of CD8+ T cells in alopecia areata. The treatment here: oral pan-JAK inhibitor, 5-10 mg twice daily. Sequencing used cDNA as its template, made by extracting RNA and reverse transcribing it. Profiling relied on immunoSEQ multiplex PCR, and the TCRdb table lists in-frame clones only, not all of them. Counted here are 200,000 or so clones, nearly 60% occurring once; the ten biggest clones make up more than 5.5%. Material: CD4+ T cells sorted from blood, obtained at week 24, from a patient treated with tofacitinib. These receptors were taken from a human donor with alopecia areata.

The genes are TRBV6-5 and TRBJ1-1, with D maybe TRBD1 (6 bases). This CDR3 comprises 16 residues. The V and J ends lost 4 bases and 5 bases respectively, with 20 bases between them. Looked up from germline, CDR1 is MNHEY and CDR2 is SVGAGI. This CDR3 reads CASSLRGGMGKTEAFF. The DNA of the CDR3 is TGTGCCAGCAGTTTAAGGGGGGGGATGGGTAAGACTGAAGCTTTCTTT.

The sample holds a few counts of this clone. V usage is TRBV29-1 and J usage is TRBJ1-1; no firm D call. Germline V lookup: CDR1 SQVTM, CDR2 ANQGSEA. V was pared by 4 bases and J by 1 base, with 10 bases between. The CDR3 is 13 amino acids. CDR3 residues: CSVVRSGNTEAFF. The CDR3 DNA reads TGCAGCGTTGTAAGGAGCGGGAACACTGAAGCTTTCTTT.

The rearrangement uses TRBV5-1 and TRBJ2-5; 7 bases are shared with TRBD2. V lost 0 bases, J lost 4 bases, and 6 bases stayed unmatched. The germline gives CDR1 SGHRS, CDR2 YFSETQ. This CDR3 spans 15 amino acids. As DNA, the CDR3 is TGCGCCAGCAGCTTGGAACGCAGGGAGGGAGAGACCCAGTACTTC. Amino acids: CASSLERREGETQYF. The full variable domain, with the rest looked up from reference TRBV5-1 and TRBJ2-5, is KAGVTQTPRYLIKTRGQQVTLSCSPISGHRSVSWYQQTPGQGLQFLFEYFSETQRNKGNFPGRFSGRQFSNSRSEMNVSTLELGDSALYLCASSLERREGETQYFGPGTRLLVL.

The chain joins TRBV5-1 to TRBJ2-7, with D perhaps matching TRBD1 (6 bases). Germline V gene data show CDR1 as SGHRS and CDR2 as YFSETQ. The germline V and J ends were trimmed by 0 bases and 4 bases, with 17 bases remaining between them. The CDR3 has 16 residues. DNA for the CDR3: TGCGCCAGCAGCTTGGGGGGGCCCGACGTCGGATACGAGCAGTACTTC. Translating it yields CASSLGGPDVGYEQYF.

The chain links TRBV29-1 to TRBJ1-2, with 10 bases fitting TRBD1. The CDR3 consists of 16 residues. Germline assignment: CDR1 SQVTM and CDR2 ANQGSEA. V trimming: 0 bases; J trimming: 9 bases; junction bases outside the gene matches: 13. DNA for the CDR3: TGCAGCGTTGAAGAAAATTTGGGACAGGGGAAACGTAGCTACACCTTC. Translated, it gives CSVEENLGQGKRSYTF.

The genes are TRBV5-1 and TRBJ2-2, with a tentative D call TRBD1 (6 bases). The ends were cut back, 2 bases at V and 1 base at J, with 9 bases in the middle. From germline, CDR1 is SGHRS and CDR2 YFSETQ. This CDR3 has 15 amino acids. The CDR3 DNA reads TGCGCCAGCAGCTTCGGACAGATGAACACCGGGGAGCTGTTTTTT. The encoded protein is CASSFGQMNTGELFF.

The chain is built from TRBV7-2 and TRBJ2-2, with 10 bases lining up with TRBD2. This CDR3 is 16 amino acids long. V trimming: 6 bases; J trimming: 5 bases; junction bases outside the gene matches: 9. The V gene's germline CDR1 is SGHTA and CDR2 FQGNSA. The CDR3: CASSSLAGVETGELFF. The CDR3 bases are TGTGCCAGCAGTTCCCTAGCGGGAGTGGAAACCGGGGAGCTGTTTTTT.

The chain couples TRBV30 to TRBJ1-5, with 8 bases aligning to TRBD1. Germline V lookup: CDR1 GTSNPN, CDR2 SVGIG (reference sequence). This CDR3 comprises 15 residues. Losses at the gene ends were 3 bases for V and 3 bases for J; bases not matched to a gene: 7. The CDR3 region has the DNA TGTGCCTGGAGCGCAACAGGGGGAGACAATCAGCCCCAGCATTTT. This translates into CAWSATGGDNQPQHF. Full variable domain (missing parts from reference TRBV30 and TRBJ1-5): SQTIHQWPATLVQPVGSPLSLECTVEGTSNPNLYWYRQAAGRGLQLLFYSVGIGQISSEVPQNLSASRPQDRQFILSSKKLLLSDSGFYLCAWSATGGDNQPQHFGDGTRLSIL.

The rearrangement uses TRBV29-1 and TRBJ2-7, with TRBD1 matching 7 bases. The V and J ends lost 4 bases and 5 bases, in that order; junction bases with no gene match: 5. The germline V gene encodes CDR1 SQVTM and CDR2 ANQGSEA. The CDR3 totals 12 residues. CDR3 region: CSVGQGRDEQYF. The CDR3 bases are TGCAGCGTTGGACAGGGCCGGGACGAGCAGTACTTC.

V usage is TRBV23-1 and J usage is TRBJ2-1; TRBD2 matches 10 bases. TRBV23-1 is an ORF, and what it does is uncertain. CDR3 length: 15 amino acids. V trimming: 4 bases; J trimming: 15 bases; junction bases outside the gene matches: 15. In DNA, the CDR3 is TGCGCCAGCAGTCTGTCGGCTAGCGGGGGTGCCCCAGCGTTCTTC. Its protein product is CASSLSASGGAPAFF.

This clone was seen just once. The chain uses TRBV27 and TRBJ2-3, with 14 positions matching TRBD2. The CDR3 has 15 amino acids. The ends lost 7 bases at V and 5 bases at J; junction bases unmatched: 5. CDR1 is MNHEY, CDR2 SMNVEV, per germline (reference sequence). The CDR3 loop reads CASNGLAGGLDTQYF. CDR3 nucleotide sequence: TGTGCCAGCAACGGACTAGCGGGAGGATTAGATACGCAGTATTTT.

This rearrangement joins TRBV5-6 to TRBJ2-1; D perhaps matches TRBD2 (6 bases). CDR3 size: 13 residues. V was cut by 5 bases and J by 3 bases, with 9 bases left in between. Germline CDR1 and CDR2: SGHDT and YYEEEE. CDR3 sequence: CASRLTSYNEQFF. The CDR3 DNA reads as TGTGCCAGCAGACTGACTAGCTACAATGAGCAGTTCTTC.

The chain has TRBV15 and TRBJ1-6, with D maybe TRBD1 (5 bases). Germline V gene lookup returns CDR1 LNHNV and CDR2 YYDKDF (reference sequence). The V gene lost 5 bases and the J gene lost 6 bases, with 8 bases spanning the gap. The CDR3 totals 13 residues. For the CDR3, the DNA is TGTGCCACCAGCTGGGGGTCTAATTCACCCCTCCACTTT. This translates into CATSWGSNSPLHF. Drawing the rest from reference TRBV15 and TRBJ1-6, the complete variable domain is DAMVIQNPRYQVTQFGKPVTLSCSQTLNHNVMYWYQQKSSQAPKLLFHYYDKDFNNEADTPDNFQSRRPNTSFCFLDIRSPGLGDTAMYLCATSWGSNSPLHFGNGTRLTVT.

The V and J genes are TRBV23-1 and TRBJ1-5; maybe TRBD1 (5 bases). TRBV23-1 is identified as an open reading frame with a role that is uncertain. Trimming stripped 6 bases from V and 4 bases from J, with 10 bases between. The CDR3 has 13 amino acids. The CDR3 loop reads CASSSQENQPQHF. In DNA, the CDR3 is TGCGCCAGCAGCTCACAGGAGAATCAGCCCCAGCATTTT.

The CDR3 reads CASSLGPGVGYGYTF. The CDR3 nucleotides read TGCGCCAGCAGCTTGGGTCCGGGTGTCGGCTATGGCTACACCTTC. This chain uses TRBV5-1 with TRBJ1-2, with D uncertain. This CDR3 is built from 15 residues. Germline V gene lookup returns CDR1 SGHRS and CDR2 YFSETQ. The ends were cut back, 0 bases at V and 4 bases at J, with 13 bases in the middle.

This clone was seen just once. The V call is TRBV2, the J call TRBJ2-3; D may be TRBD2 (6 bases). Trimming pared 4 bases from V and 5 bases from J, leaving 10 bases between. CDR3 length: 13 amino acids. Looked up from germline, CDR1 is SNHLY and CDR2 is FYNNEI. This chain's CDR3 is CASSGGSGDTQYF. For the CDR3, the DNA is TGTGCCAGCAGTGGGGGTAGCGGAGATACGCAGTATTTT.

This chain links TRBV10-3 with TRBJ2-6; possibly TRBD1 or TRBD2 for D (6 bases each). The V end lost 6 bases, the J end lost 1 base, and 10 bases lay between the germline ends. Germline V gene sequence: CDR1 ENHRY, CDR2 SYGVKD. This CDR3 contains 15 residues. The DNA of the CDR3 is TGTGCCATCAGCGGAGGGGGATCTGGGGCCAACGTCCTGACTTTC. It is translated as CAISGGGSGANVLTF.

The chain employs TRBV6-6 and TRBJ2-5, with 10 positions matching TRBD1. Germline V CDR1 and CDR2: MNHNY, SVGAGI (reference sequence). CDR3 size: 14 residues. The V gene end was trimmed by 4 bases and the J gene end by 7 bases; junction bases not matched to a gene: 6. Here the CDR3 reads CASSLGTGEATQYF. CDR3 bases: TGTGCCAGCAGTTTAGGGACAGGGGAAGCGACCCAGTACTTC.

The chain couples TRBV4-1 to TRBJ1-2, with a possible D match to TRBD1 (5 bases). Deletions cut 0 bases from V and 5 bases from J, with 19 bases between. The V gene's germline CDR1 is MGHRA and CDR2 YSYEKL. The CDR3 extends over 17 amino acids. The CDR3 DNA follows: TGCGCCAGCAGCCAAGATGGGGTAGGAAGGGGTTCATATGGCTACACCTTC. It is translated as CASSQDGVGRGSYGYTF.

The V and J genes are TRBV6-5 and TRBJ1-2; TRBD1 aligns across 7 bases. CDR1 is MNHEY and CDR2 is SVGAGI in the germline V gene. The CDR3 consists of 14 residues. V dropped 7 bases and J dropped 6; count of bases not matched to a gene: 11. CDR3 residues: CASTSEGRGNGYTF. The CDR3 DNA sequence: TGTGCCAGCACTTCTGAGGGCAGGGGGAATGGCTACACCTTC.

The chain combines TRBV28 with TRBJ2-5; weak D call: TRBD1 (5 bases). The CDR3 is made up of 13 amino acids. The V gene lost 6 bases and the J gene lost 6 bases, with 14 bases spanning the gap. The germline V gene encodes CDR1 MDHEN and CDR2 SYDVKM. The CDR3 is CASSKRGLKTQYF. The CDR3 coding sequence is TGTGCCAGCAGCAAAAGGGGTCTGAAGACCCAGTACTTC.

The chain combines TRBV29-1 with TRBJ2-7, with 8 bases fitting TRBD1. The V gene end was trimmed by 6 bases and the J gene end by 3 bases; junction bases not matched to a gene: 10. The germline CDR1 and CDR2 sequences are SQVTM and ANQGSEA. The CDR3 consists of 14 residues. The CDR3 here is CSVYPGQGGYEQYF. CDR3 DNA: TGCAGCGTGTACCCCGGACAGGGCGGCTACGAGCAGTACTTC.

The CDR3 protein is CSVGETGAYNEQFF. CDR3 DNA: TGCAGCGTTGGGGAAACAGGGGCCTACAATGAGCAGTTCTTC. J is TRBJ2-1 and V is TRBV29-1; 7 bases are shared with TRBD1. CDR3 size: 14 residues. Germline lookup yields CDR1 SQVTM and CDR2 ANQGSEA. V trimming: 4 bases; J trimming: 2 bases; junction bases outside the gene matches: 5.

Comment on this clone: The sample carries other DNA sequences with the same CDR3. This CDR3 reads CASSQDWDSSYNEQFF. The CDR3, as DNA: TGTGCCAGCAGCCAAGACTGGGACTCCTCCTACAATGAGCAGTTCTTC. The chain carries TRBV4-2 and TRBJ2-1, with a possible D match to TRBD2 (6 bases). The CDR3 covers 16 residues. Trimming cost V 0 bases and J 0 bases, with 9 bases left between them. Germline CDR1 is LGHNA and CDR2 is YNFKEQ.